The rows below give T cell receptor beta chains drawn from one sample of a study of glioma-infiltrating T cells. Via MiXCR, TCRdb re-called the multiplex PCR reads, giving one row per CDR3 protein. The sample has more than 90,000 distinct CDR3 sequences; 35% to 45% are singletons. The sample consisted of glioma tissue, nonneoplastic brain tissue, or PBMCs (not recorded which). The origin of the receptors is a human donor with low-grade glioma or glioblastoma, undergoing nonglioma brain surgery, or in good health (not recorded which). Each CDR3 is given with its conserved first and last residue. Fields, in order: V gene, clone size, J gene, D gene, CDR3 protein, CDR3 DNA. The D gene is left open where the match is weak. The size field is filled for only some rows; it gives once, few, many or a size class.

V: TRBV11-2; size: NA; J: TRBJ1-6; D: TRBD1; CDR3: CASRGTGGDSPLHF; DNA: TGTGCCAGCAGAGGGACAGGGGGCGACTCACCCCTCCACTTT
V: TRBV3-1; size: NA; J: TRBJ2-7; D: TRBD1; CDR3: CASSQAGQGAWEQYF; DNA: TGTGCCAGCAGCCAAGCGGGACAGGGGGCTTGGGAGCAGTACTTC
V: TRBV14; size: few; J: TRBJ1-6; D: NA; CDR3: CASSQDLIYNSPLHF; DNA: TGTGCCAGCAGCCAAGATCTAATATATAATTCACCCCTCCACTTT
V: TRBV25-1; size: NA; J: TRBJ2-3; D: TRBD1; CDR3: CASSERTGATDTQYF; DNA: TGTGCCAGCAGTGAACGGACAGGGGCCACGGATACGCAGTATTTT
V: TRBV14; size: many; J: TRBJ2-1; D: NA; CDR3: CASNHGGAGHNEQFF; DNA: TGTGCCAGCAATCACGGAGGGGCAGGCCACAATGAGCAGTTCTTC
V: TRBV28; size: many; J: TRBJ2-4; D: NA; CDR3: CASGPVVVLAKNIQYF; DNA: TGTGCCAGCGGTCCAGTTGTCGTACTAGCCAAAAACATTCAGTACTTC
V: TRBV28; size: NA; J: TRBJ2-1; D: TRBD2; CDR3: CASRRAGPNNEQFF; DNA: TGTGCCAGCAGAAGAGCGGGGCCGAACAATGAGCAGTTCTTC
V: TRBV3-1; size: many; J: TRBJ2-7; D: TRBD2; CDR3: CASSLGVAGGREQYF; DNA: TGTGCCAGCAGCCTAGGGGTAGCGGGAGGGCGCGAGCAGTACTTC
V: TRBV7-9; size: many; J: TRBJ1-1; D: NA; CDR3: CASSSPDTAFF; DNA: TGTGCCAGCAGCTCCCCCGACACCGCTTTCTTT
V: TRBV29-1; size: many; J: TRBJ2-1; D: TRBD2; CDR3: CSVSGTSGYDEQFF; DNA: TGCAGCGTCTCCGGGACTAGCGGGTACGATGAGCAGTTCTTC
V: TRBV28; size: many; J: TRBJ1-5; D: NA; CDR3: CASSRILGNQPQHF; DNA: TGTGCCAGCAGCCGTATTCTAGGCAATCAGCCCCAGCATTTT
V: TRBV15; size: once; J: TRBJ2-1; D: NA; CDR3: CATSVPGLGYNEQFF; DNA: TGTGCCACCAGCGTTCCGGGATTGGGATACAATGAGCAGTTTTTC
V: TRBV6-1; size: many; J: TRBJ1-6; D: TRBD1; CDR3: CASSSTGNSPLHF; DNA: TGTGCCAGCAGTTCGACAGGGAATTCACCCCTCCACTTT
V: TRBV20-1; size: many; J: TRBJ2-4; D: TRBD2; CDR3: CSALRDYKNIQYF; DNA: TGCAGTGCTCTCCGGGACTACAAAAACATTCAGTACTTC
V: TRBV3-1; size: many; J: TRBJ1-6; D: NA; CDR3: CASSHSGSNSPLHF; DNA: TGTGCCAGCAGCCACTCAGGATCCAATTCACCCCTCCACTTT
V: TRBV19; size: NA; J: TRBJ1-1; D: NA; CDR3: CASSMVSSNAEAFF; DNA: TGTGCCAGTAGTATGGTATCAAGCAACGCTGAAGCTTTCTTT
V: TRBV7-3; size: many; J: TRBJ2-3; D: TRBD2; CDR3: CASSLMGTSVTDTQYF; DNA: TGTGCCAGCAGCTTAATGGGGACTAGCGTTACAGATACGCAGTATTTT
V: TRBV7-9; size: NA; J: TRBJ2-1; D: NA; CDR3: CASSSGANRPNEHFF; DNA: TGTGCCAGCAGCTCTGGTGCTAATCGGCCAAATGAGCATTTCTTC
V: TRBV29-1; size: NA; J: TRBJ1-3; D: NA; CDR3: CSVGFGISGNTIYF; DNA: TGCAGCGTTGGATTCGGTATCTCTGGAAACACCATATATTTT
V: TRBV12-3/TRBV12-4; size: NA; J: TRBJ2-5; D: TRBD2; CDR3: CASSLGGYQETKYF; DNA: TGTGCCAGCAGTTTGGGAGGGTACCAAGAGACCAAGTACTTC
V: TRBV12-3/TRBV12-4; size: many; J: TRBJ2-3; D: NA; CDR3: CASSTVVRGTDMQYF; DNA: TGTGCCAGCAGTACGGTGGTCCGTGGCACAGATATGCAGTATTTT
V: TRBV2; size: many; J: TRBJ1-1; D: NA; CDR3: CASSGGVNTEAFF; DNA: TGTGCCAGCAGTGGGGGGGTGAACACTGAAGCTTTCTTT
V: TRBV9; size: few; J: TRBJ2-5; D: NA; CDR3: CASSPDPDGTQYF; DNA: TGTGCCAGCAGCCCAGACCCGGACGGGACCCAGTACTTC
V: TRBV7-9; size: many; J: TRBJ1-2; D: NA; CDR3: CASSLSVNGYTF; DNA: TGTGCCAGCAGCTTATCCGTCAACGGCTACACCTTC
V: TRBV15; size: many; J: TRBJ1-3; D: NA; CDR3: CATSRDGESGNTIYF; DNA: TGTGCCACCAGCAGAGATGGGGAATCCGGAAACACCATATATTTT
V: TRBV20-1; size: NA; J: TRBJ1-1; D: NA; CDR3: CRSASYTTSAFF; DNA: TGCCGTTCTGCAAGTTATACCACTTCAGCTTTCTTT
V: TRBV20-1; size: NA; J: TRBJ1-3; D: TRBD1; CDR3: CSARPMAKTGSTGKTIYF; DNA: TGCAGTGCTAGACCAATGGCCAAGACAGGGTCGACGGGAAAGACCATCTATTTT
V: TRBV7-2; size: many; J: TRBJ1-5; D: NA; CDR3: CASSSRQRAQPQHF; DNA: TGTGCCAGCAGCTCCCGACAAAGGGCTCAGCCCCAGCATTTT
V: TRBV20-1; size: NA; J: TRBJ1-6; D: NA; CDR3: CNAREGQHNSPLHF; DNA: TGCAATGCTAGGGAAGGACAGCATAATTCACCCCTCCACTTT
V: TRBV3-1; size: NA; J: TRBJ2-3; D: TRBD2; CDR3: CASSREAGTSRSDTRCF; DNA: TGTGCCAGCAGCCGGGAGGCCGGGACTAGCAGGTCAGATACGCGGTGTTTT
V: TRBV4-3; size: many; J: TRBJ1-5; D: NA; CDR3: CASSQGIQGLSQPQHF; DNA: TGCGCCAGCAGCCAAGGTATACAGGGTTTAAGTCAGCCCCAGCATTTT
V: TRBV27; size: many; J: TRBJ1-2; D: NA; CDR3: CASSSSVLEGSYGYTF; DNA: TGTGCCAGCAGTTCGTCAGTCTTAGAGGGTAGCTATGGCTACACCTTC
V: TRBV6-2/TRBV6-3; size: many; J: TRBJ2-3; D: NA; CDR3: CASGGQRAYTDTQYF; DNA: TGTGCCAGCGGGGGCCAGCGGGCGTACACAGATACGCAGTATTTT
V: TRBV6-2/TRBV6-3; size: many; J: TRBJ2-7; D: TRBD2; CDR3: CASTVRTSGPYEQYF; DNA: TGTGCCAGCACAGTGAGGACTAGCGGACCCTACGAGCAGTACTTC
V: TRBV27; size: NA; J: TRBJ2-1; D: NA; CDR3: CASEERSYNEQFF; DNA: TGTGCCAGCGAGGAACGATCTTACAATGAGCAGTTCTTC
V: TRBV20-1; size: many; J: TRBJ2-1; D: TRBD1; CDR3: CSAKPGTGGSYNEQFF; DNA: TGCAGTGCTAAACCAGGGACAGGGGGCTCCTACAATGAGCAGTTCTTC
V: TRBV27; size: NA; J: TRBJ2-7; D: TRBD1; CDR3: CASSLGQSSYEQYF; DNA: TGTGCCAGCAGTTTGGGACAGAGCTCCTACGAGCAGTACTTC
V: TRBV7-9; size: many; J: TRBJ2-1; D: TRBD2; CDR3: CASSSHSGGTYNEQFF; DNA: TGTGCCAGCAGCTCCCATAGCGGGGGCACCTACAATGAGCAGTTCTTC
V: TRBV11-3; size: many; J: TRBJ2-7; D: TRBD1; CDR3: CASSLEPTGDEQYF; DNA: TGTGCCAGCAGCTTAGAGCCCACAGGGGACGAGCAGTACTTC
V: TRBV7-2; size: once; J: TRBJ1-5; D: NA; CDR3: CASSPTGHLSQPQHF; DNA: TGTGCCAGCAGCCCGACGGGACACCTCAGTCAGCCCCAGCATTTT
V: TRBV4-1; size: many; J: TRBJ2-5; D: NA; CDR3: CASSQEPSYSTEETQYF; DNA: TGCGCCAGCAGCCAAGAGCCCTCGTATTCGACAGAAGAGACCCAGTACTTC
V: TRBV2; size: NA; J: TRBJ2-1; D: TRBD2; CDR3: CASSGEGGYNEQFF; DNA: TGTGCCAGCAGTGGGGAGGGAGGATACAATGAGCAGTTCTTC
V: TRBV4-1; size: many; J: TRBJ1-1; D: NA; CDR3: CASSQQGSTEAFF; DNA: TGCGCCAGCAGCCAACAGGGGAGCACTGAAGCTTTCTTT
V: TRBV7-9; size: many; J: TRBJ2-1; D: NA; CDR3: CASSLKMLGRTPNEQFF; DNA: TGTGCCAGCAGCTTAAAAATGCTAGGCCGAACCCCCAATGAGCAGTTCTTC
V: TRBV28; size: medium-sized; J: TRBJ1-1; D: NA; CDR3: CASSTPPEPAFF; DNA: TGTGCCAGCAGTACCCCGCCCGAACCTGCTTTCTTT
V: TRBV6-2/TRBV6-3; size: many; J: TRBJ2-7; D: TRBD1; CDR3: CASRGRTGGYEQYF; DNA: TGTGCCAGCAGGGGCCGGACAGGGGGCTACGAGCAGTACTTC
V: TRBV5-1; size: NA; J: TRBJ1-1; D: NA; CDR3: CASRSDGGGTEAFF; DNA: TGCGCCAGCAGATCTGACGGGGGAGGGACTGAAGCTTTCTTT